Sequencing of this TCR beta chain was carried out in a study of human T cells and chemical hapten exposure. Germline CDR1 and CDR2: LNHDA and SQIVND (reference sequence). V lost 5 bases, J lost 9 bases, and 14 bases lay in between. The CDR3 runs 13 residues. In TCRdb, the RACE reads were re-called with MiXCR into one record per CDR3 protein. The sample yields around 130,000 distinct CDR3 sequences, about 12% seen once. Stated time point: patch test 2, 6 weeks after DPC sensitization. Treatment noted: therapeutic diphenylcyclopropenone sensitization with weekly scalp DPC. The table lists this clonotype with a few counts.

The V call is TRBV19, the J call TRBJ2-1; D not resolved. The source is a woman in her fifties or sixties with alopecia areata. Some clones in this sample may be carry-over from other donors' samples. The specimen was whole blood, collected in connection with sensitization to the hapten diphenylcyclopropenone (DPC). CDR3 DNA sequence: TGTGCCAGTAGTTTGGCTATTACGGGTGAGCAGTTCTTC. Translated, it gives CASSLAITGEQFF.